Reported below is one T cell receptor (beta chain). CD45RO-negative CD8 cells positively selected for CCR7 made up the naive population, which excluded terminally differentiated effector memory CD45RA+ cells. Germline V CDR1 and CDR2: LNHNV, YYDKDF (reference sequence). V was pared by 1 base and J by 2 bases, with 7 bases of the junction left unmatched. This CDR3 has 16 residues. This sample was included in a study of shared clonotypes between healthy human individuals. Repertoires were generated with immunoSEQ multiplex PCR, while TCRdb's copy carries only in-frame clones and drops some. The sample includes some 2.1 million clones, approximately 95% of them seen just once.

This TCR was sampled from a man younger than 35 in good health. The gene calls are TRBV15 and TRBJ2-7, with 8 bases lining up with TRBD2. Material: naive CD8+ T cells sorted from blood. CDR3 sequence reads: CATSRGEGLVTYEQYF. In nucleotides, the CDR3 is TGTGCCACCAGCAGAGGGGAGGGACTAGTGACCTACGAGCAGTACTTC.